Listed below are T cell receptor beta chains from one sample, sequenced in a study of blood T cells in healthy people across ages. TCRdb re-called the 5' RACE reads with MiXCR, one entry per CDR3 protein. The profile covers some 920,000 distinct CDR3 sequences, with just over 50% appearing a single time and about 20% taken by the ten largest. Sequencing was performed on blood. These receptors were collected from a woman aged 60-70 years in good health. Each CDR3 is given with its conserved first and last residue. D genes are given only for firm matches. The size field is filled for only some rows; it gives once, few, many or a size class.

DNA: TGTGCCAGCAGCCCCGGACAGCGCGGTTATGAAAAACTGTTTTTT
CDR3: CASSPGQRGYEKLFF
D: .
J: TRBJ1-4
V: TRBV5-5
size: few

DNA: TGCAGCGTTGAACACCCCAGCGTTGCCTATGGCTACACCTTC
CDR3: CSVEHPSVAYGYTF
D: .
J: TRBJ1-2
V: TRBV29-1
size: .

DNA: TGCAGCGTTGGGAGGGGGAGACCCTCCAATGAGCAGTTCTTC
CDR3: CSVGRGRPSNEQFF
D: .
J: TRBJ2-1
V: TRBV29-1
size: few

DNA: TGTGCCAGCAGCAAGGGACTAGCGTCCTCCTACGAGCAGTACTTC
CDR3: CASSKGLASSYEQYF
D: TRBD2
J: TRBJ2-7
V: TRBV7-2
size: .

DNA: TGTGCCAGCAGCCTTTGCGACAGGCGTTTTCAGATGGAGCAGTACTTC
CDR3: CASSLCDRRFQMEQYF
D: .
J: TRBJ2-4
V: TRBV14
size: .

DNA: TGCGCCAGCAGCTTTACTAGCGGGGCAGATACGCAGTATTTT
CDR3: CASSFTSGADTQYF
D: TRBD2
J: TRBJ2-3
V: TRBV5-1
size: few

DNA: TGTGCCAGCAGCCAAGTTCAGGGATCAGATACGCAGTATTTT
CDR3: CASSQVQGSDTQYF
D: .
J: TRBJ2-3
V: TRBV3-1
size: few

DNA: TGCGCCAGCAGCGCGGCAGGGGAGGGTCAGCCCCAGCATTTT
CDR3: CASSAAGEGQPQHF
D: .
J: TRBJ1-5
V: TRBV5-1
size: few

DNA: TGTGCCAGCGCGGGTGACAGGGAAATAGATGGCTACACCTTC
CDR3: CASAGDREIDGYTF
D: .
J: TRBJ1-2
V: TRBV21-1
size: few

DNA: TGCGCCAGCAGCCAACTACAGGGACAACTTCAAAATACTGGAAACACCATATATTTT
CDR3: CASSQLQGQLQNTGNTIYF
D: .
J: TRBJ1-3
V: TRBV4-1
size: once

DNA: TGTGCCTGGACTAGGACATCACCCTATGGCTACACGTTC
CDR3: CAWTRTSPYGYTF
D: .
J: TRBJ1-2
V: TRBV30
size: .

DNA: TGTGCCAGCAGTTTACTGCTCCGGGGATCGGAGACCCAGTACTTC
CDR3: CASSLLLRGSETQYF
D: .
J: TRBJ2-5
V: TRBV28
size: once

DNA: TGTGCCACCCCGCAGAGCTCCTACGAGCAGTACTTC
CDR3: CATPQSSYEQYF
D: .
J: TRBJ2-7
V: TRBV2
size: .

DNA: TGTGCCAGCAGTTACCCACCCGGTACCAACTATGGCTACACCTTC
CDR3: CASSYPPGTNYGYTF
D: .
J: TRBJ1-2
V: TRBV28
size: .

DNA: TGCAGTGCTAGCCCAGGTTTATTATCTTTGGACGAGCAGTACTTC
CDR3: CSASPGLLSLDEQYF
D: .
J: TRBJ2-7
V: TRBV20-1
size: few

DNA: TGTGCCAGCAGTCCAACACGATCCTATAATTCACCCCTCCACTTT
CDR3: CASSPTRSYNSPLHF
D: .
J: TRBJ1-6
V: TRBV27
size: .

DNA: TGCGCCAGCAGCTCGGGAGGGGCCAACTATGGCTACACCTTC
CDR3: CASSSGGANYGYTF
D: .
J: TRBJ1-2
V: TRBV5-1
size: .

DNA: TGCAGTGCGCCAGGACTAGCGGTCCATCGGAATGAGCAGTTCTTC
CDR3: CSAPGLAVHRNEQFF
D: TRBD2
J: TRBJ2-1
V: TRBV20-1
size: .

DNA: TGTGCCAGCAGCTTAGCAGGGACTGGAAACACCATATATTTT
CDR3: CASSLAGTGNTIYF
D: .
J: TRBJ1-3
V: TRBV7-9
size: .

DNA: TGTGCCAGCTCACCACTCGGTGAACAGCAGTATGGATACACCTTC
CDR3: CASSPLGEQQYGYTF
D: .
J: TRBJ1-2
V: TRBV18
size: once

DNA: TGTGCCACCAGCAGAGTGGCAACGGGCTCCTACGAGCAGTACTTC
CDR3: CATSRVATGSYEQYF
D: .
J: TRBJ2-7
V: TRBV15
size: once

DNA: TGTGCCTGGAGACTAGGGCGGCCCAACTATGGCTACACCTTC
CDR3: CAWRLGRPNYGYTF
D: .
J: TRBJ1-2
V: TRBV30
size: .

DNA: TGTGCCAGAGCAGTTGCCAGAGCCGGGACTAGCACTTACAATGAGCAGTTCTTC
CDR3: CARAVARAGTSTYNEQFF
D: TRBD2
J: TRBJ2-1
V: TRBV6-2/TRBV6-3
size: .

DNA: TGCAGCGTTAGAGGACAACGCTATGGCTACACCTTC
CDR3: CSVRGQRYGYTF
D: .
J: TRBJ1-2
V: TRBV29-1
size: .

DNA: TGTGCCAGCAGCTTACAACCCTCTGGGGCCAACGTCCTGACTTTC
CDR3: CASSLQPSGANVLTF
D: .
J: TRBJ2-6
V: TRBV7-2
size: .

DNA: TGCGCCAGCAGCTGGACTAGCGGGAGGGGAGAGCAGTTCTTC
CDR3: CASSWTSGRGEQFF
D: TRBD2
J: TRBJ2-1
V: TRBV5-1
size: few

DNA: TGTGCCAGCAATGACTGGACAGGGAATTACTACGAGCAGTACTTC
CDR3: CASNDWTGNYYEQYF
D: TRBD1
J: TRBJ2-7
V: TRBV6-1
size: .

DNA: TGCAGCGTTGAAGAACCGGGACCCTCCTACGAGCAGTACTTC
CDR3: CSVEEPGPSYEQYF
D: .
J: TRBJ2-7
V: TRBV29-1
size: few

DNA: TGTGCCACCAGCAGAGACCTGCGAGGAAAGTTCCATTCCTACGAGCAGTACTTC
CDR3: CATSRDLRGKFHSYEQYF
D: .
J: TRBJ2-7
V: TRBV15
size: few

DNA: TGTGCCAGCACCGGACTAGCGGGGGCTGAAGATACGCAGTATTTT
CDR3: CASTGLAGAEDTQYF
D: TRBD2
J: TRBJ2-3
V: TRBV6-5
size: .

DNA: TGTGCCAGCTCACCACCGGCGCACACCTACGAGCAGTACTTC
CDR3: CASSPPAHTYEQYF
D: .
J: TRBJ2-7
V: TRBV18
size: .

DNA: TGCAGCGTTGGGGTGGGTGACTACAATGAGCAGTTCTTC
CDR3: CSVGVGDYNEQFF
D: .
J: TRBJ2-1
V: TRBV29-1
size: .

DNA: TGTGCCAGCAGCCAAGCTCCGGGAGGGCAAGTGGCAGATACGCAGTATTTT
CDR3: CASSQAPGGQVADTQYF
D: TRBD2
J: TRBJ2-3
V: TRBV3-1
size: .

DNA: TGCGCCAGCAGCCAAGCCCCGGGACTAGCCGGGATTGAGCAGTTCTTC
CDR3: CASSQAPGLAGIEQFF
D: TRBD2
J: TRBJ2-1
V: TRBV4-1
size: once

DNA: TGTGCCAGCAGCTTCCATTGGCGGGAGGGCCGGCGGGATACGCAGTATTTT
CDR3: CASSFHWREGRRDTQYF
D: TRBD2
J: TRBJ2-3
V: TRBV7-3
size: .

DNA: TGCAGCGTTGGTTGGGGAAACTCTGGGGCCAACGTCCTGACTTTC
CDR3: CSVGWGNSGANVLTF
D: .
J: TRBJ2-6
V: TRBV29-1
size: few

DNA: TGTGCCAGCAGCTCACGAACAGGGTTGATCACTGAAGCTTTCTTT
CDR3: CASSSRTGLITEAFF
D: .
J: TRBJ1-1
V: TRBV7-2
size: once

DNA: TGTGCCAGCAGCGTAGAGGTAGGGGCCTACGAGCAGTACTTC
CDR3: CASSVEVGAYEQYF
D: .
J: TRBJ2-7
V: TRBV9
size: many

DNA: TGTGCCAGCGGTACTACAGGGAACTATGGCTACACCTTC
CDR3: CASGTTGNYGYTF
D: .
J: TRBJ1-2
V: TRBV28
size: .

DNA: TGTGCCAGCACCTTGGGCAGTCTTAGCAATCAGCCCCAGCATTTT
CDR3: CASTLGSLSNQPQHF
D: .
J: TRBJ1-5
V: TRBV28
size: .

DNA: TGTGCCAGCAACCCGGGGCCCGGTGGCACAGATACGCAGTATTTT
CDR3: CASNPGPGGTDTQYF
D: .
J: TRBJ2-3
V: TRBV11-2
size: .

DNA: TGTGCCAGCAGTACAGGGGTGGATCAGCCCCAGCATTTT
CDR3: CASSTGVDQPQHF
D: TRBD1
J: TRBJ1-5
V: TRBV6-6
size: .

DNA: TGTGCCAGCAGTGAACTAGTCGGGTACAATGAGCAGTTCTTC
CDR3: CASSELVGYNEQFF
D: .
J: TRBJ2-1
V: TRBV12-3/TRBV12-4
size: .

DNA: TGCAGCGTCACACCAGGGGGCGTGAACACTGAAGCTTTCTTT
CDR3: CSVTPGGVNTEAFF
D: TRBD1
J: TRBJ1-1
V: TRBV29-1
size: many

DNA: TGTGCCAGCAGTATAACAGGGGGGGATGAAAAACTGTTTTTT
CDR3: CASSITGGDEKLFF
D: TRBD1
J: TRBJ1-4
V: TRBV6-5
size: few

DNA: TGCGCCAGCAGCCAAGGTGTCAGCTCCCGGAATGAGCAGTTCTTC
CDR3: CASSQGVSSRNEQFF
D: .
J: TRBJ2-1
V: TRBV4-1
size: .

DNA: TGTGCCAGCAGCCAGACAGGGAACACCGGGGAGCTGTTTTTT
CDR3: CASSQTGNTGELFF
D: .
J: TRBJ2-2
V: TRBV12-3/TRBV12-4
size: .

DNA: TGTGCCAGCAGAAAACAGGGTTTCGATGAGCAGTTCTTC
CDR3: CASRKQGFDEQFF
D: .
J: TRBJ2-1
V: TRBV6-2/TRBV6-3
size: .